The source of this T cell receptor beta chain is a study of blood T cell repertoires in COVID-19 (dated by TCRdb to 2019 to 2021). In the study overall: Recovered participants in ImmuneRACE Cohort 3 were defined by two consecutive negative NP/OP PCR tests, clearance by a healthcare professional, or resolution of symptoms. Samples from collaborators originated in the United States, Italy and Spain and spanned both the acute and convalescent phases of COVID-19. The prospective study material was composed of cDNA or gDNA derived from T cells, B-cell-depleted T cells, or PBMCs. Deeply sampled blood TCRbeta repertoires from subjects exposed to, actively infected with, or recovered from COVID-19 were included in the dataset. The repertoires were made available in a free public database intended to serve as a resource for research on the immune response to SARS-CoV-2. Samples were obtained from the ongoing ImmuneRACE study (first 160 participants) and from 1,200 or so subjects provided by 6 global collaborators. A de-identified subject ID, COVID-19 status, age in years and sex were almost always included in the sample metadata. Where available, HLA class I and class II types were taken from metadata supplied by the sample provider and were not determined by assay-based typing.

A remark on this clone: It has no known antigen specificity. The record has no base qualities; no much larger clone is one base away.

TCRbeta CDR3 regions were amplified from genomic DNA using the immunoSEQ Assay, a bias-controlled multiplex PCR. In the paper's pipeline: Nucleated cell counts per sample were estimated from amplification of reference gene primers within the assay. Sequence reads were collapsed and filtered to measure the absolute abundance of every unique TCRbeta CDR3 rearrangement. For each sample, productive Simpson clonality was calculated as the square root of Simpson's diversity index across productive rearrangements. TCRdb took this table from immuneACCESS and kept in-frame rearrangements with V and J called. Such tables lack part of the clones; where checked against another copy, unresolved V genes explain under half of the gap, and the rest is unexplained. V and J calls and clone size are as listed in that table; D and trimming were resolved from the DNA. Here the sample has around 200,000 clones; roughly nine tenths occur a single time. The top ten hold 3.1% of the sample.

In the prospective study, participants were about 18 to 95 years old, resided in approximately 25 geographic areas of the United States, and were enrolled through a virtual design. To assign participants to cohorts, the prospective study relied on clinical history that participants themselves reported in a screening survey and a study questionnaire. In the prospective study, mobile phlebotomists collected whole blood, serum and a nasopharyngeal or oropharyngeal swab from each participant. Over an approximately two-month period, participants in the prospective study had the option of providing additional blood draws and questionnaires. Before DNA extraction, prospective study blood samples were shipped either frozen or at room temperature. Results the study describes overall, beyond this receptor: Clinical and demographic metadata were provided uncurated, with the amount varying by source and participant.

From its cysteine to its phenylalanine, the CDR3 spans 14 amino acids. Only the CDR3 region is kept as DNA, spanning 42 bases read in frame from base 1. A distance of 11 bases separates the germline ends of V and J, which lose 2 bases and 9 bases respectively. The germline V gene gives CDR1 as ENHRY and CDR2 as SYGVKD. The TCR originated in a woman between 45 and 65 years old in a cohort exposed to, infected with or recovered from COVID-19 (not recorded which). Rearrangement joined TRBV10-3 to TRBJ1-6; matching of 5 bases hints at TRBD1 as the D gene. Sample: PBMCs or T cells enriched from blood (not recorded which). The encoded CDR3 is CAISEIREGSPLHF. The nucleotide sequence is TGTGCCATCAGTGAGATCAGGGAGGGTTCACCCCTCCACTTT.